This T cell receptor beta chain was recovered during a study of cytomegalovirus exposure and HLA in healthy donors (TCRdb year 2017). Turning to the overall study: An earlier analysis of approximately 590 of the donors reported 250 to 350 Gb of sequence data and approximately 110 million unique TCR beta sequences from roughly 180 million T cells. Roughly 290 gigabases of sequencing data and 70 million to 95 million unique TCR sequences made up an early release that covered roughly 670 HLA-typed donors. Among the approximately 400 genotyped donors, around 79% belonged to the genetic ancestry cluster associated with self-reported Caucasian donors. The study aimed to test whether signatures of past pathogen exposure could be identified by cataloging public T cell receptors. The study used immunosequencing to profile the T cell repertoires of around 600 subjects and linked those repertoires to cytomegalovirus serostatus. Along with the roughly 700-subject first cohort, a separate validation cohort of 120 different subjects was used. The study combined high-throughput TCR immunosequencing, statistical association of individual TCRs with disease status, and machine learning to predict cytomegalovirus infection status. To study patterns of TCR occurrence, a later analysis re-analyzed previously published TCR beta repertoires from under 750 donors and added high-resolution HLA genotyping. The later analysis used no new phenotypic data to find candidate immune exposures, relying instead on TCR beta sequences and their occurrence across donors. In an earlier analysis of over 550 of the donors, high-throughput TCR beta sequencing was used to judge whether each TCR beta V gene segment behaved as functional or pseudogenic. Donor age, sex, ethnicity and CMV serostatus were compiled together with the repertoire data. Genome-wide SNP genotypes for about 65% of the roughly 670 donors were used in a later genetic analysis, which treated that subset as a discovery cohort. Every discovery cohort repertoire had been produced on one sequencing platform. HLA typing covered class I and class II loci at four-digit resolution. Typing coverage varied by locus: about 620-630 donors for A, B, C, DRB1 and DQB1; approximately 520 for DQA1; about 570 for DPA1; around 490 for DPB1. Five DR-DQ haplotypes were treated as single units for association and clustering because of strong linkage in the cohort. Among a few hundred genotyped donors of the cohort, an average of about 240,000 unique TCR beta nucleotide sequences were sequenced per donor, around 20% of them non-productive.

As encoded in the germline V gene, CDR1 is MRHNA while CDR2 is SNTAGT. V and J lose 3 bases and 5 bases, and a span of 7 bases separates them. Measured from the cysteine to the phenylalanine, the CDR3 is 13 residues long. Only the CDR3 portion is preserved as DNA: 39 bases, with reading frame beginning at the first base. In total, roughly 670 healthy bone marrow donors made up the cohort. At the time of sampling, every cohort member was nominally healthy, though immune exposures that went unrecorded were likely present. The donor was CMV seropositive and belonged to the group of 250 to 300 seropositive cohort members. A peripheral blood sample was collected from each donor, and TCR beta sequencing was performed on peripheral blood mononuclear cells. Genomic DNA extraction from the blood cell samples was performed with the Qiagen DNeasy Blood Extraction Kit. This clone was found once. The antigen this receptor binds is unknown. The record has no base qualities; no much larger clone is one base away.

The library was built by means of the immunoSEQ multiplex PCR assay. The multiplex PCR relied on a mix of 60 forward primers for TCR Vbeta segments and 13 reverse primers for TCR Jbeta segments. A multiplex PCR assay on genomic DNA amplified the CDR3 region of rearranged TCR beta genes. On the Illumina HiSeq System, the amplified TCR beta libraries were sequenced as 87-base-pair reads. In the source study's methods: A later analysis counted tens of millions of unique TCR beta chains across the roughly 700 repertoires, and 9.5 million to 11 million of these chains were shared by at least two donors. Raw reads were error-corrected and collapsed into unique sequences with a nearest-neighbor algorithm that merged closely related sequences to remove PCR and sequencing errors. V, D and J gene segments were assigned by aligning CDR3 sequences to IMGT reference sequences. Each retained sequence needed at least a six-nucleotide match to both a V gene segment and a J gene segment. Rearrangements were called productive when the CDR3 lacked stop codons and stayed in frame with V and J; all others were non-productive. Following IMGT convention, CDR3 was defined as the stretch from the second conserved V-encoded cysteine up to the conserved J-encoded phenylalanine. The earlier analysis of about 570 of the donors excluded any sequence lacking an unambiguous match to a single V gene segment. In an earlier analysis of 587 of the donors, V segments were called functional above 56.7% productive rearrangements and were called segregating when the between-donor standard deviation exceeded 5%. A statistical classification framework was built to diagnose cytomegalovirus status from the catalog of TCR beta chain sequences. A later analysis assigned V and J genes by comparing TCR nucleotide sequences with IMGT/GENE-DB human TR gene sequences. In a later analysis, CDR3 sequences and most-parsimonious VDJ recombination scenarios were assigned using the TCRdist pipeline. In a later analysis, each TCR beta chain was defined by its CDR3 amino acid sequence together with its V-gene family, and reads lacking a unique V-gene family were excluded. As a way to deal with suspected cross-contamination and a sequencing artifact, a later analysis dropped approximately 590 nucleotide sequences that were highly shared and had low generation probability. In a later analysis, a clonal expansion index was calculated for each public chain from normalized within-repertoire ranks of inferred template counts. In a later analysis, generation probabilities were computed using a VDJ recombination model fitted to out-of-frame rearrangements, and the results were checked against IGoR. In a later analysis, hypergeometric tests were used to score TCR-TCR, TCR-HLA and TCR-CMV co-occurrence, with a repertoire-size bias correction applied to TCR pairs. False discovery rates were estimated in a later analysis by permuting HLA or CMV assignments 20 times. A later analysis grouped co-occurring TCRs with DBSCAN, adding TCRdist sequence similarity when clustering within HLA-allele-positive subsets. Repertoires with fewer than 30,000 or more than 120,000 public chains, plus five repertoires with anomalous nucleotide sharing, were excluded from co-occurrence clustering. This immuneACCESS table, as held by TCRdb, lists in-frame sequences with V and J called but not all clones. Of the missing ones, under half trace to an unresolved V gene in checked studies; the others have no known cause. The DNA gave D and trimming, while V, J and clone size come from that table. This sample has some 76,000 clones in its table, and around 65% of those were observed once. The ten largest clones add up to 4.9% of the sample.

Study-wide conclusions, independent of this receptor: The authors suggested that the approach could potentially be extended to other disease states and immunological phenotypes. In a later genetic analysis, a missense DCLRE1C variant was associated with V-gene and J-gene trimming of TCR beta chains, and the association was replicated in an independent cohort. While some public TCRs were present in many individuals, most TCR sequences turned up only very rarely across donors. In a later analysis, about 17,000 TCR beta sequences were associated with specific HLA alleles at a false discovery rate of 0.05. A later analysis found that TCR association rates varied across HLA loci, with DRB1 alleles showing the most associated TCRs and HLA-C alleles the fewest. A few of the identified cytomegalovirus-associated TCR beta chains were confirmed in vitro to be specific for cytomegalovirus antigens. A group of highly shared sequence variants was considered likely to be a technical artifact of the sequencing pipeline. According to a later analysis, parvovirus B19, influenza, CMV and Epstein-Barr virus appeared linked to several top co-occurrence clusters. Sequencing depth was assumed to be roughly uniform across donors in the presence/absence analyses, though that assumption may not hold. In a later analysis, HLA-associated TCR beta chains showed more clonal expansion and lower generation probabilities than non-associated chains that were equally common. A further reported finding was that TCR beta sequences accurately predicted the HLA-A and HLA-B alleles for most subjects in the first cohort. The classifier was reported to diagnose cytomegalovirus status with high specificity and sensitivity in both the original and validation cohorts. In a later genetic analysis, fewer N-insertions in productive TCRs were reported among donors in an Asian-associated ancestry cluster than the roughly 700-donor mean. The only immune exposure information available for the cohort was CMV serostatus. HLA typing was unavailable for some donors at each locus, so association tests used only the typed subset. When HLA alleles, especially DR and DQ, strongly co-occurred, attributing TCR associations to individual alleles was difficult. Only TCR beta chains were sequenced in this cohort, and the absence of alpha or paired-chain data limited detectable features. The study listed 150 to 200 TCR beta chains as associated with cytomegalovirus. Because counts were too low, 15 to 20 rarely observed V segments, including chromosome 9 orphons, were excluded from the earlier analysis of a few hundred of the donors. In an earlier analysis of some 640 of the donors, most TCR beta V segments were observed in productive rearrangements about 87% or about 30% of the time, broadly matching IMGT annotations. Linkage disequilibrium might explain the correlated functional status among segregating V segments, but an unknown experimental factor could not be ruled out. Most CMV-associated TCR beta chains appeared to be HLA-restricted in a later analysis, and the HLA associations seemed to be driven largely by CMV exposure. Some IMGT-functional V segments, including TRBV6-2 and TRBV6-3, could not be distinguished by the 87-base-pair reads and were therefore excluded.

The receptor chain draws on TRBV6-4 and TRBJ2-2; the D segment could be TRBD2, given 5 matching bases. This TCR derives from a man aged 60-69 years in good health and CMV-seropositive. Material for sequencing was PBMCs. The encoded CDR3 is CASSETGTGELFF. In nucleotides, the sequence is TGTGCCAGCAGTGAGACGGGGACCGGGGAGCTGTTTTTT.